This T cell receptor beta chain came from a study of beta chain features in type 1 diabetes. Study-level information: Healthy donors and patients showed comparable age, gender and cell yields.

The CDR3 sequence is 15 residues long. CDR1 and CDR2 (germline): MNHNS, SASEGT. V gave up 8 bases and J gave up 6 bases, with 22 bases separating them. Only a few counts were recorded for this clone. The whole isolated RNA underwent reverse transcription, so sequencing captured expressed TCRB transcripts. Repertoires were generated with immunoSEQ multiplex PCR, while TCRdb's copy carries only in-frame clones and drops some. The sample consists of 250,000 to 350,000 clones, approximately 9.9% of them appearing once. The receptor's source is a woman aged 25 to 45 in good health. The genes are TRBV6-1 and TRBJ1-1; D is perhaps TRBD1 (6 bases). The sample comprised naive CD4+ T cells from blood. In DNA form, the CDR3 reads TGTGCCAGCTACGCTAAGGTAACAGGGAATGCTGAAGCTTTCTTT. Residues: CASYAKVTGNAEAFF.